This T cell receptor beta chain comes out of a study of beta chain features in type 1 diabetes. Cells sorted by CD45RO/CCR7/CD25/CD127/CD95/CD27 comprised CD4+ naive, central memory, regulatory and stem cell-like memory cells. Populations obtained by sorting all exceeded 95% purity. Isolated RNA was reverse transcribed in full, so expressed TCRB transcripts were sequenced. Profiling relied on immunoSEQ multiplex PCR, and the TCRdb table lists in-frame clones only, not all of them. The sample has under 950,000 clones, 17% seen once. The CDR3 length is 15 residues. The V and J ends lost 4 bases and 1 base, in that order; junction bases with no gene match: 3. Germline-derived CDR1 and CDR2 are LNHDA and SQIVND (reference sequence).

The chain uses TRBV19 and TRBJ2-2; 7 bases fit TRBD1. The source of this sequence is a woman aged 18-29 years in good health. The specimen was naive CD4+ T cells from blood. The CDR3 DNA follows: TGTGCCAGTAGTAGACAGGGCCTGAACACCGGGGAGCTGTTTTTT. Translating gives CASSRQGLNTGELFF. The variable domain in full, with the rest retrieved from reference TRBV19 and TRBJ2-2, is DGGITQSPKYLFRKEGQNVTLSCEQNLNHDAMYWYRQDPGQGLRLIYYSQIVNDFQKGDIAEGYSVSREKKESFPLTVTSAQKNPTAFYLCASSRQGLNTGELFFGEGSRLTVL.